This T cell receptor beta chain was documented in a study of blood T cells in healthy people across ages. Across the whole study: About one barcoded beta molecule per two T cells was captured by template switching. Study-level points and caveats: Comparison with aged donors showed that long-lived donors had more naive CD4+ cells and higher diversity.

A sample-barcoded 5' primer and a J-beta primer mix were used in a second PCR of roughly 6 to 11 cycles. Using its own MiXCR run on the 5' RACE reads, TCRdb lists one record per CDR3 protein. The table lists 550,000 to 750,000 distinct CDR3 sequences, 21% of them singletons. This clonotype was found a few times. Its target is not known. The V gene end was trimmed by 4 bases and the J gene end by 2 bases; junction bases not matched to a gene: 8. This CDR3 spans 15 amino acids. Germline V gene sequence: CDR1 SGHRS, CDR2 YFSETQ. Sequencing was done on a sample of blood. The rearrangement links TRBV5-1 to TRBJ1-2, with TRBD1 matching 7 bases. The source of this sequence is a man in his 70s in good health. This CDR3 is CASSASTGRNYGYTF. As DNA, the CDR3 is TGCGCCAGCAGCGCTTCGACAGGGAGGAACTATGGCTACACCTTC.